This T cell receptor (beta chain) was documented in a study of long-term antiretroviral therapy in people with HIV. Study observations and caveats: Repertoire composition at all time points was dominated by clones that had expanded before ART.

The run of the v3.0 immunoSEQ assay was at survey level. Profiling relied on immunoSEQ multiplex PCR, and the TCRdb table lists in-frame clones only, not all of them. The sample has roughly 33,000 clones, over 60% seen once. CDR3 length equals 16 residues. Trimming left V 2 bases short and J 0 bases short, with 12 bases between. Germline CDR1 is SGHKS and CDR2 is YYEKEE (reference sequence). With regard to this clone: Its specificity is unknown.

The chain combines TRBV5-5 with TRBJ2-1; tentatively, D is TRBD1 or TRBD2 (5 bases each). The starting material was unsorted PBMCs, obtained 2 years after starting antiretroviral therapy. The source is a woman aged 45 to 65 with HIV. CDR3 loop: CASSFSGLFSYNEQFF. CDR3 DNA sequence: TGTGCCAGCAGCTTTTCGGGGCTCTTCTCCTACAATGAGCAGTTCTTC.